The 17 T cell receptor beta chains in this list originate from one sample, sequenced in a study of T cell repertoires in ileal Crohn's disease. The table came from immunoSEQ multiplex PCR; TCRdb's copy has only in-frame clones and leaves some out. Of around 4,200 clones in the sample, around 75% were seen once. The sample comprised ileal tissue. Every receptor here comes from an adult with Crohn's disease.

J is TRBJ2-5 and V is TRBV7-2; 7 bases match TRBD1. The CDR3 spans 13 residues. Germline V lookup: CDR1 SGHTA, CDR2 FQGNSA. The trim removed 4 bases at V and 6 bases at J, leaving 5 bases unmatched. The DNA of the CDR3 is TGTGCCAGCAGCTCGACAGGGTTCAAGACCCAGTACTTC. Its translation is CASSSTGFKTQYF.

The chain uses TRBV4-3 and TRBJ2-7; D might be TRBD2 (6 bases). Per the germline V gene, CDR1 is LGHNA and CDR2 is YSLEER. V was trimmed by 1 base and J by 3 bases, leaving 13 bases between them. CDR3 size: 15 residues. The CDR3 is CASSQAHGGGYEQYF. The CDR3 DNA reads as TGCGCCAGCAGCCAAGCCCACGGGGGAGGCTACGAGCAGTACTTC.

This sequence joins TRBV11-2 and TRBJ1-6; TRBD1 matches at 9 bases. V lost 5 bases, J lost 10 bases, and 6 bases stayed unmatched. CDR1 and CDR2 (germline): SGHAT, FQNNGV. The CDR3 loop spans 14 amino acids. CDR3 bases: TGTGCCAGCAGCATGGGACAGGGAGGCTCACCCCTCCACTTT. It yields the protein CASSMGQGGSPLHF.

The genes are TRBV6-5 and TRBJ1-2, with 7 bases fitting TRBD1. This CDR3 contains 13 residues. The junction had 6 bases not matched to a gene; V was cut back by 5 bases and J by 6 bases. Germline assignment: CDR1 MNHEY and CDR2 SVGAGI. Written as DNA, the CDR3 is TGTGCCAGCAGTAACACAGGGGTTCATGGCTACACCTTC. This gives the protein CASSNTGVHGYTF.

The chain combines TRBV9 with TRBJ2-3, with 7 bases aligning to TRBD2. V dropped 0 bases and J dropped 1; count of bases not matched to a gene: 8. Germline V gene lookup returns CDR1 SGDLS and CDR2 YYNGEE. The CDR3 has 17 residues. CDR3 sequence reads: CASSVEGLAGGTDTQYF. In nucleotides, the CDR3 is TGTGCCAGCAGCGTAGAGGGATTAGCGGGCGGCACAGATACGCAGTATTTT.

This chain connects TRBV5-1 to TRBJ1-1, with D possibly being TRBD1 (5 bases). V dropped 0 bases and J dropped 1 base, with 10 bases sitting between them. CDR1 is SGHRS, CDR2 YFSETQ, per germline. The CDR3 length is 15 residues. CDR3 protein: CASSLEGGQNTEAFF. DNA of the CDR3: TGCGCCAGCAGCTTGGAGGGCGGACAGAACACTGAAGCTTTCTTT.

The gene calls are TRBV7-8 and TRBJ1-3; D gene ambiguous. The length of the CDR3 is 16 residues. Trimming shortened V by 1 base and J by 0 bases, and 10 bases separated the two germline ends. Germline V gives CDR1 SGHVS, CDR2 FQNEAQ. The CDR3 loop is CASSLDEVISGNTIYF. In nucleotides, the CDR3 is TGTGCCAGCAGCTTAGACGAGGTTATCTCTGGAAACACCATATATTTT.

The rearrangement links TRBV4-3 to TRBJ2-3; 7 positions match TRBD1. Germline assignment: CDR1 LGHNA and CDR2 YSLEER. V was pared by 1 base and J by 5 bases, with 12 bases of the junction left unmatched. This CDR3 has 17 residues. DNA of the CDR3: TGCGCCAGCAGCCAAGTAAAGGGGGCGGGTGCCGGAGATACGCAGTATTTT. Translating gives CASSQVKGAGAGDTQYF.

Written as DNA, the CDR3 is TGTGCCAGCAGTTCCCCATTTGACAGCCCCACTGAAGCTTTCTTT. Translating gives CASSSPFDSPTEAFF. The genes are TRBV27 and TRBJ1-1; a possible D gene is TRBD1 (5 bases). The CDR3 extends over 15 amino acids. Germline CDR1 and CDR2: MNHEY and SMNVEV (reference sequence). V was trimmed by 4 bases and J by 4 bases, leaving 16 bases between them.

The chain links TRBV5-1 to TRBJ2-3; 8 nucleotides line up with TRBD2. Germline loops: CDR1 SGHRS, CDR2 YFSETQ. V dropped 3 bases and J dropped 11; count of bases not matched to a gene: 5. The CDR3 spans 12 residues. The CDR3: CASSSSGGLQYF. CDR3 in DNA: TGCGCCAGCAGCTCCTCGGGGGGGCTGCAGTATTTT.

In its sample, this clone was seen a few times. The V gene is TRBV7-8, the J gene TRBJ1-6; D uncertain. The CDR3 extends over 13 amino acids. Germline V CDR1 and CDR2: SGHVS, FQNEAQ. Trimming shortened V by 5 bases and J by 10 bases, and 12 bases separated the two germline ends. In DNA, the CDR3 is TGTGCCAGCAGCCCTCAAATAGAGTCACCCCTCCACTTT. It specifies CASSPQIESPLHF.

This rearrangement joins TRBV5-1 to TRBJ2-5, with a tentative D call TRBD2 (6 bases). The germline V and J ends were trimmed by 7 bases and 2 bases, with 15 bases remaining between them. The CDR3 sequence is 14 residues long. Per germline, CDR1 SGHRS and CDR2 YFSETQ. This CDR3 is CASARDSTQETQYF. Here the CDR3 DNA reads TGCGCCAGCGCCCGGGACTCAACTCAAGAGACCCAGTACTTC.

CDR3 residues: CASRSSGRAGIGELFF. The CDR3 DNA reads as TGTGCCAGCAGATCGAGCGGGAGGGCCGGGATCGGGGAGCTGTTTTTT. This sequence joins TRBV7-2 and TRBJ2-2; 10 bases agree with TRBD2. The CDR3 runs to 16 residues. Germline V lookup: CDR1 SGHTA, CDR2 FQGNSA. V lost 6 bases to trimming and J lost 7 bases; unmatched junction nucleotides: 11.

The CDR3 bases are TGTGCCTGGGGGACTGGGAGCTCTGGAAACACCATATATTTT. This gives the protein CAWGTGSSGNTIYF. The rearrangement links TRBV30 to TRBJ1-3; TRBD1 is a possible D gene (5 bases). This CDR3 region has 14 residues. V was clipped by 5 bases and J by 0 bases, with 11 bases between them. Germline V gene data show CDR1 as GTSNPN and CDR2 as SVGIG (reference sequence).

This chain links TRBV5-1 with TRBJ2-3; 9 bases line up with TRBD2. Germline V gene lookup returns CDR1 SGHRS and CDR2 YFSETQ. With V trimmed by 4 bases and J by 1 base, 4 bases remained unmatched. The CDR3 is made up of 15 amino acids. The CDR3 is CASSVRTSGTDTQYF. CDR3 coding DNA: TGCGCCAGCAGCGTACGGACTAGCGGCACAGATACGCAGTATTTT.

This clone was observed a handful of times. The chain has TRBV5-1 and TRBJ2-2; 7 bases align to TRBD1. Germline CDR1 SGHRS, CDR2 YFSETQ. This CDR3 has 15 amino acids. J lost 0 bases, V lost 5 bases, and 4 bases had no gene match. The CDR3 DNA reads TGCGCCAGCAGGTCGACAGGGACGAACACCGGGGAGCTGTTTTTT. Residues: CASRSTGTNTGELFF.

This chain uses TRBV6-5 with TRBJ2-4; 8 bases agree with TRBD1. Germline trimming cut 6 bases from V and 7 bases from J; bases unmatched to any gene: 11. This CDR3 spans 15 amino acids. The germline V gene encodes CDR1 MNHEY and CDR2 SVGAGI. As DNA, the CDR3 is TGTGCCAGCAGCGATTCCCAGGGGGCCGTTAACATTCAGTACTTC. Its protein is CASSDSQGAVNIQYF.